These 5 T cell receptor beta chains were sequenced from one sample in a study of regulatory T cells. The primer mix had 52 TRBV and 13 TRBJ primers. Clones were sequenced by immunoSEQ multiplex PCR, and TCRdb holds only the in-frame ones, with some missing. The data hold some 31,000 clones, with 93% observed a single time. No antigens are known for them. Broader study findings: Hydrophobic residues at CDR3 positions 6 and 7 were enriched in conventional CD4+ T cells of CD3G-deficient patients.

The sample was conventional CD4+ T cells sorted from blood. These receptors all stem from a child younger than 10 with CD3G deficiency.

V and J are TRBV10-3 and TRBJ2-5, with D perhaps given as TRBD1 or TRBD2 (6 bases each). The last part of the DNA fits TRBJ2-7 better; the J call may be wrong. Germline assignment: CDR1 ENHRY and CDR2 SYGVKD. The CDR3 totals 16 residues. CDR3 in amino acids: CAISPGGGRYLSEQYF. As DNA, the CDR3 is TGTGCCATCAGCCCTGGAGGGGGGAGGTATTTGAGCGAGCAGTACTTC.

This clone occurred a few times. The chain has TRBV6-1 and TRBJ2-7, with 12 bases identical to TRBD2. V gave up 1 base and J gave up 6 bases; unmatched junction bases: 4. Germline CDR1 and CDR2: MNHNS and SASEGT. This CDR3 comprises 15 residues. In DNA, the CDR3 is TGTGCCAGCAGTGAAGGACTAGCGGGAGAAGGCGAGCAGTACTTC. Protein sequence: CASSEGLAGEGEQYF.

V usage is TRBV27 and J usage is TRBJ2-3, with D uncertain. The ends were cut back, 10 bases at V and 2 bases at J, with 4 bases in the middle. This CDR3 contains 10 residues. Germline CDR1 MNHEY, CDR2 SMNVEV (reference sequence). The CDR3: CATNTDTQYF. Written as DNA, the CDR3 is TGTGCCACCAACACAGATACGCAGTATTTT.

The rearrangement links TRBV28 to TRBJ2-7; 8 bases match TRBD1. CDR3 size: 15 residues. With V trimmed by 6 bases and J by 4 bases, 11 bases remained unmatched. Germline CDR1 and CDR2: MDHEN and SYDVKM. The CDR3 nucleotides read TGTGCCAGCAGCGCTCCCTCGACAGGGGTTTACGAGCAGTACTTC. Its protein is CASSAPSTGVYEQYF. Full variable domain (missing parts from reference TRBV28 and TRBJ2-7): DVKVTQSSRYLVKRTGEKVFLECVQDMDHENMFWYRQDPGLGLRLIYFSYDVKMKEKGDIPEGYSVSREKKERFSLILESASTNQTSMYLCASSAPSTGVYEQYFGPGTRLTVT.

V and J are TRBV20-1 and TRBJ2-5; D gene ambiguous. The J call may be wrong; the DNA end is better matched by TRBJ2-7. CDR1 and CDR2 (germline): DFQATT, SNEGSKA (reference sequence). CDR3 size: 11 residues. DNA of the CDR3: TGCAGTGCTAGAGGGGGCTACGAGCAGTACTTC. It translates to CSARGGYEQYF.